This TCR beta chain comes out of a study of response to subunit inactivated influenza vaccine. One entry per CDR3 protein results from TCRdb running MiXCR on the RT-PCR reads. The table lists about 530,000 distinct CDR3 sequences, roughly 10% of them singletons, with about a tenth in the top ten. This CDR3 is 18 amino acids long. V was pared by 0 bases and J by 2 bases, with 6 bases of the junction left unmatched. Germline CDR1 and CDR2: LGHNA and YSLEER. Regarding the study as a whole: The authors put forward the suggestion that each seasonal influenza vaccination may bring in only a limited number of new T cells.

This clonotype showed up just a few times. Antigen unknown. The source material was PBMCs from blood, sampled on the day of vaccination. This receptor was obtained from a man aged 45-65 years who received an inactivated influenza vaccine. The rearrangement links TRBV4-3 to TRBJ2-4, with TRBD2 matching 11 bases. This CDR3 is CASSQEVAGGPTKNIQYF. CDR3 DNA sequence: TGCGCCAGCAGCCAAGAGGTAGCGGGAGGGCCTACCAAAAACATTCAGTACTTC.